The T cell receptor (beta chain) under discussion was sequenced for a study of shared clonotypes between healthy human individuals. Study observations and caveats: Relative to their counterparts shared across all four donors, non-shared clonotypes exhibited diminished generation probabilities.

A word on this clone: Its target is not known.

Data came from immunoSEQ multiplex PCR; TCRdb stores just in-frame clones and leaves some out. The sample has about 2.3 million clones, around 93% seen once. The specimen sequenced was naive CD4+ T cells from PBMCs. The subset is: CD45RA+ positively selected. This receptor was identified in a man between 18 and 35 years old in good health. Some clones in this sample may be carry-over from other donors' samples.

CDR3 region: CASSRTSGSIYEQYF. Here the CDR3 DNA reads TGCGCCAGCAGCAGGACTAGCGGGAGCATCTACGAGCAGTACTTC. The chain carries TRBV5-1 and TRBJ2-7; 13 positions match TRBD2. Germline V gene sequence: CDR1 SGHRS, CDR2 YFSETQ. The CDR3 totals 15 residues. V lost 4 bases and J lost 3; bases outside the gene matches: 4.